What follows is one T cell receptor (beta chain) and its context. This clonotype is identified as medium-sized (0.01 to 0.1%). Its antigen specificity is not known. Base qualities were left out, and no much larger clone turns up one base away. CDR1 and CDR2 were assigned from the germline V gene as LGHNA and YSLEER. The germline ends are 9 bases apart after V is trimmed by 0 bases and J by 1 base. The CDR3 spans 15 residues, from the cysteine through the phenylalanine. CDR3 DNA only is kept here, 45 bases in frame from base 1. Sequencing instrument: Illumina MiSeq. Using fastp trimming at Q25 and MiXCR clonotype assembly, TCRdb reanalyzed the public sequencing data and kept in-frame beta chains. CDR3 protein duplicates are merged, each entry listing the most common genes and DNA. The sample table records some 1,700 distinct CDR3 sequences; 8.3% of these occur just once. The ten largest account for about an eighth of the sample.

This record belongs to a study. What was sequenced was CD4+ T cells from peripheral blood. The chain is made from TRBV4-3 and TRBJ1-2; no confident D gene assignment can be made. The source is a human donor with rheumatoid arthritis. CDR3 reads: CASSQDPGNNYGYTF. The DNA reads TGCGCCAGCAGCCAAGATCCCGGGAATAACTATGGCTACACCTTC.